The sequence of this TCR beta chain was determined in a study of CD8 T cells in ankylosing spondylitis. Study-wide findings and caveats: Blood from ankylosing spondylitis patients appeared to carry a characteristic eight-variant TCR beta motif.

TCRdb re-derived calls from the 5' RACE reads in MiXCR, one entry per CDR3 protein. The sample records 150,000 or so distinct CDR3 sequences, about 18% being singletons. Trimming shortened V by 0 bases and J by 2 bases, and 4 bases separated the two germline ends. The V gene's germline CDR1 is KGHSH and CDR2 LQKENI. This CDR3 region has 13 residues. Concerning this clonotype itself: Its antigen is undetermined.

The TCR originated in a male donor with ankylosing spondylitis or in good health (not recorded which). The sample consisted of blood, either unsorted or a sorted T cell fraction (not recorded which). This rearrangement joins TRBV18 to TRBJ2-5; D is undetermined. CDR3 sequence (DNA): TGTGCCAGCTCACCACCGTCTCAAGAGACCCAGTACTTC. This gives the protein CASSPPSQETQYF.